This TCR beta chain was captured in a study of blood T cell repertoires in COVID-19. Whole-study context: Spain, Italy and the United States supplied samples that represented acute and convalescent COVID-19. Nucleic acid was either cDNA or gDNA, and it came from T cells, B-cell-depleted T cells, or PBMCs.

Enrolment of Seattle patients took place during active infection, and they were followed longitudinally. Per the original data handling: Amplifying reference gene primers gave estimates of nucleated cell counts. The method was immunoSEQ multiplex PCR; TCRdb's version includes in-frame clones alone and lacks a portion of them. The DNA gave D and trimming, while V, J and clone size come from that table. The sample lists nearly 250,000 clones; roughly 88% were seen once. From germline, CDR1 is MNHEY and CDR2 SVGAGI. Trimming left V 5 bases short and J 5 bases short, with 6 bases between. The CDR3 is made up of 11 amino acids.

The origin of this receptor is a woman of 80 years or more with COVID-19, enrolled during active disease. The chain couples TRBV6-5 to TRBJ1-1; D gene uncertain. Sample: peripheral blood. The CDR3 is CASSPGTEAFF. The CDR3 DNA follows: TGTGCCAGCAGTCCCGGGACTGAAGCTTTCTTT.